Listed below are T cell receptor beta chains from one sample, sequenced in a study of technical replicates of blood from several donors. Assay used: immunoSEQ multiplex PCR; TCRdb lists only in-frame clones, some missing. The sample contains around 83,000 clones, approximately 95% of which appear only once. Material for sequencing was T cells isolated from PBMCs. Receptor source: a human donor in good health. CDR3s include the opening cysteine and the closing phenylalanine or tryptophan. Each record gives: J gene, D gene, V gene, clone size, CDR3 protein, CDR3 DNA. D genes are given only for firm matches. Rows may omit the clone size; those that give it use once, few, many or a size class.

>TRBJ2-1|TRBD2|TRBV29-1|NA
CSVRTSGGNEQFF
TGCAGCGTTCGGACTAGCGGGGGCAATGAGCAGTTCTTC
>TRBJ2-1|NA|TRBV5-1|NA
CASSPGVSSYNEQFF
TGCGCCAGCAGCCCCGGGGTTAGCTCCTACAATGAGCAGTTCTTC
>TRBJ1-3|NA|TRBV6-5|few
CASSGQAFSGNTIYF
TGTGCCAGCAGTGGGCAGGCCTTCTCTGGAAACACCATATATTTT
>TRBJ2-7|TRBD1|TRBV27|NA
CASSLHPGQGSYEQYF
TGTGCCAGCAGTTTGCACCCGGGACAGGGCTCCTACGAGCAGTACTTC
>TRBJ2-2|TRBD2|TRBV7-7|NA
CASSSHGLADTGELFF
TGTGCCAGCAGCTCCCACGGACTAGCGGACACCGGGGAGCTGTTTTTT
>TRBJ2-6|TRBD1|TRBV2|NA
CASSPYRGTTGVLTF
TGTGCCAGCAGTCCATACAGGGGGACGACAGGCGTCCTGACTTTC
>TRBJ1-2|NA|TRBV11-2|NA
CASSLGAGGYGYTF
TGTGCCAGCAGCTTAGGGGCAGGCGGGTATGGCTACACCTTC
>TRBJ1-1|NA|TRBV7-9|once
CASSAPTVYEAFF
TGTGCCAGCAGCGCCCCCACTGTATATGAAGCTTTCTTT
>TRBJ1-5|NA|TRBV6-5|NA
CASRREGAINQPQHF
TGTGCCAGCAGAAGAGAGGGCGCGATCAATCAGCCCCAGCATTTT
>TRBJ2-3|NA|TRBV19|NA
CASSIRSSIGTDTQYF
TGTGCCAGTAGTATCCGGTCTAGTATAGGCACAGATACGCAGTATTTT
>TRBJ2-3|TRBD2|TRBV19|NA
CASSWTSGAPADTQYF
TGTGCCAGTAGTTGGACTAGTGGGGCTCCGGCAGATACGCAGTATTTT
>TRBJ1-4|NA|TRBV2|NA
CASSEAPGNGEKLFF
TGTGCCAGCAGTGAAGCGCCCGGGAACGGGGAAAAACTGTTTTTT
>TRBJ2-7|TRBD2|TRBV11-2|NA
CASSRPGGTYEQYF
TGTGCCAGCAGCCGTCCGGGGGGGACCTACGAGCAGTACTTC
>TRBJ1-4|NA|TRBV6-5|NA
CASRDTNNEKLFF
TGTGCCAGCAGGGATACTAATAATGAAAAACTGTTTTTT
>TRBJ2-7|NA|TRBV2|NA
CAVLQTPTYEQYF
TGTGCCGTCCTCCAGACTCCAACCTACGAGCAGTACTTC
>TRBJ2-7|TRBD1|TRBV5-4|NA
CASSQSGTGRIEQYF
TGTGCCAGCAGCCAATCCGGGACAGGGAGAATCGAGCAGTACTTC
>TRBJ2-7|NA|TRBV14|NA
CASSHRAYEQYF
TGTGCCAGCAGCCATCGAGCCTACGAGCAGTACTTC
>TRBJ2-5|TRBD2|TRBV10-3|NA
CAISESSGGAGETQYF
TGTGCCATCAGTGAAAGTAGCGGGGGGGCCGGGGAGACCCAGTACTTC
>TRBJ1-1|NA|TRBV10-1|NA
CASSESGSGGTEAFF
TGCGCCAGCAGTGAGTCAGGTAGCGGAGGGACTGAAGCTTTCTTT
>TRBJ1-3|TRBD1|TRBV5-1|once
CASSMGQGDSGNTIYF
TGCGCCAGCAGCATGGGACAGGGCGACTCTGGAAACACCATATATTTT
>TRBJ1-5|TRBD1|TRBV6-5|NA
CASRDRGQGQPQHF
TGTGCCAGCAGGGACAGGGGGCAGGGTCAGCCCCAGCATTTT
>TRBJ1-4|TRBD1|TRBV2|NA
CASRGQGGEKLFF
TGTGCCAGCAGGGGACAGGGTGGGGAAAAACTGTTTTTT
>TRBJ2-5|NA|TRBV27|NA
CASSPRGGGQETQYF
TGTGCCAGCAGTCCCCGGGGAGGGGGCCAAGAGACCCAGTACTTC
>TRBJ2-5|TRBD2|TRBV9|NA
CASSATGTSGETQYF
TGTGCCAGCAGCGCCACCGGGACTAGCGGGGAGACCCAGTACTTC
>TRBJ2-5|NA|TRBV30|NA
CAGDQRGTEETQYF
TGTGCCGGGGATCAAAGGGGGACGGAAGAGACCCAGTACTTC
>TRBJ2-5|TRBD2|TRBV6-1|NA
CASRKSGSQETQYF
TGTGCCAGCAGAAAAAGCGGGAGCCAAGAGACCCAGTACTTC
>TRBJ2-7|NA|TRBV5-4|NA
CASSFNPTDSFEQYF
TGTGCCAGCAGCTTTAATCCTACGGACAGTTTCGAGCAGTACTTC
>TRBJ2-2|TRBD2|TRBV19|NA
CASSSSGEGGELFF
TGTGCCAGCAGTTCGAGCGGGGAGGGCGGGGAGCTGTTTTTT
>TRBJ1-1|NA|TRBV5-1|NA
CASSLGQRGWRTEAFF
TGCGCCAGCAGCTTGGGCCAAAGGGGTTGGCGCACTGAAGCTTTCTTT
>TRBJ2-7|TRBD1|TRBV28|NA
CASSLPDRGAYEQYF
TGTGCCAGCAGTTTACCCGACAGGGGCGCTTACGAGCAGTACTTC
>TRBJ2-1|NA|TRBV2|NA
CASGQTGNEQFF
TGTGCCAGCGGTCAGACTGGCAATGAGCAGTTCTTC
>TRBJ1-1|NA|TRBV7-3|NA
CASSSRVAEAFF
TGTGCCAGCAGCTCCAGGGTGGCTGAAGCTTTCTTT
>TRBJ1-2|NA|TRBV5-1|NA
CASSLAARTF
TGCGCCAGCAGCTTGGCCGCCCGGACCTTC
>TRBJ1-3|NA|TRBV5-5|NA
CASSPGNLGGNTIYF
TGTGCCAGCAGCCCCGGGAACCTGGGTGGAAACACCATATATTTT
>TRBJ1-1|TRBD1|TRBV2|once
CASSVQGAWGNTEAFF
TGTGCCAGCAGCGTACAGGGGGCTTGGGGGAACACTGAAGCTTTCTTT
>TRBJ2-4|TRBD1|TRBV27|NA
CASSSPGAQGERQYF
TGTGCCAGCAGTTCCCCTGGGGCTCAGGGGGAGCGTCAGTACTTC
>TRBJ2-2|NA|TRBV5-1|once
CASSKTGWSGELFF
TGCGCCAGCAGCAAGACAGGATGGTCCGGGGAGCTGTTTTTT
>TRBJ2-3|TRBD2|TRBV5-1|NA
CASNRGGSPDTQYF
TGCGCCAGCAACCGCGGGGGAAGTCCAGATACGCAGTATTTT
>TRBJ1-3|NA|TRBV5-1|NA
CASSLGSRGLPSGNTIYF
TGCGCCAGCAGCTTGGGCAGTCGCGGGCTGCCCTCTGGAAACACCATATATTTT
>TRBJ2-5|NA|TRBV5-1|NA
CASSLTGTEETQYF
TGCGCCAGCAGCTTAACAGGGACCGAAGAGACCCAGTACTTC
>TRBJ2-5|TRBD2|TRBV11-2|NA
CASSPRLAGGPGETQYF
TGTGCCAGCAGCCCAAGACTAGCGGGGGGGCCGGGAGAGACCCAGTACTTC
>TRBJ2-7|TRBD1|TRBV29-1|NA
CSVEDRAYEQYF
TGCAGCGTTGAGGACAGGGCCTACGAGCAGTACTTC
>TRBJ2-1|TRBD2|TRBV10-3|NA
CAIKNSKGLAGDRKGANEQFF
TGTGCCATCAAGAACTCCAAGGGACTAGCGGGAGATCGAAAGGGCGCGAATGAGCAGTTCTTC
>TRBJ2-3|NA|TRBV6-5|NA
CASSYSVRFTQYF
TGTGCCAGCAGTTACTCGGTGCGATTTACGCAGTATTTT
>TRBJ1-1|NA|TRBV5-6|NA
CASATRDSEAFF
TGTGCCAGCGCCACCCGGGATAGTGAAGCTTTCTTT
>TRBJ2-1|NA|TRBV27|NA
CASSPGNEQFF
TGTGCCAGCAGTCCAGGGAATGAGCAGTTCTTC
>TRBJ2-7|NA|TRBV28|NA
CASSPGLSYEQYF
TGTGCCAGCAGTCCCGGACTTTCCTACGAGCAGTACTTC
>TRBJ2-7|TRBD1|TRBV6-1|NA
CASSRTGLNYEQYF
TGTGCCAGCAGCCGGACAGGGTTAAACTACGAGCAGTACTTC
>TRBJ2-1|TRBD1|TRBV2|few
CASSDGTGDNEQFF
TGTGCCAGCAGTGATGGGACAGGGGACAATGAGCAGTTCTTC
>TRBJ2-3|NA|TRBV5-1|NA
CASSLGLGGTDTQYF
TGCGCCAGCAGCTTGGGGCTGGGAGGCACAGATACGCAGTATTTT
>TRBJ2-3|NA|TRBV19|NA
CASSLRITDTQYF
TGTGCCAGTAGTCTGAGAATCACAGATACGCAGTATTTT
>TRBJ2-7|TRBD1|TRBV14|once
CASSQALDRPSSASYEQYF
TGTGCCAGCAGCCAAGCTCTGGACAGGCCGAGTTCAGCCTCCTACGAGCAGTACTTC
>TRBJ2-1|NA|TRBV11-2|NA
CASSLEGQKTYNEQFF
TGTGCCAGCAGTCTAGAGGGCCAGAAGACCTACAATGAGCAGTTCTTC
>TRBJ1-2|NA|TRBV30|NA
CAWSTTKYGYTF
TGTGCCTGGAGTACCACTAAGTATGGCTACACCTTC